This record looks at one T cell receptor (beta chain) sequence and its context. By share, this clone ranks as medium-sized (0.01 to 0.1%). The antigen this receptor binds is unknown. The sample holds no much larger clone one base away, and base qualities are not on file. This record belongs to a study of regulatory T cells (dated by TCRdb to between 2017 and 2018). General notes on the study: The study compared T-cell receptor beta repertoires of sorted regulatory, conventional CD4+ and CD8+ T cells in CD3G-deficient patients with those in healthy controls. What the work shows at the level of the full study, not this receptor alone: Patient-derived CD8+ T cells showed a nonsignificant trend toward reduced Shannon entropy compared with control CD8+ cells. In patients, repertoires had restricted unique TRB V-J pairs and skewed V and J gene usage, with regulatory T cells showing the most marked changes.

Ends trimmed: V by 6 bases, J by 4 bases; bases unmatched to a gene: 4. For CDR1 and CDR2, the germline V gene (reference sequence) lists PRHDT and FYEKMQ. Reading from cysteine to phenylalanine, the CDR3 counts 14 amino acids. CDR3 DNA is the only sequence kept; it has 42 bases, read in frame from the first base. In the multiplex PCR, 52 forward TRBV primers and 13 reverse TRBJ primers were used, and assay-based and computational corrections were applied for amplification bias. Rearranged TRB loci were amplified from genomic DNA by multiplex PCR within the immunoSEQ assay. An Illumina HiSeq platform was used to sequence the TRB amplicons. Processing in the source paper ran as follows. Custom algorithms error-filtered the raw sequences and aligned them to reference gene sequences, after which the immunoSEQ online tools were used for analysis. Frequencies of productive and nonproductive TRB rearrangements were assessed among unique sequences as well as among total sequences. Hydrophobicity and amino acid composition of residues 6 and 7 within the TRB CDR3 were used to estimate the potential for self-reactivity. Groups were compared by t tests, Mann-Whitney tests or two-way ANOVA performed in Prism software. TCRdb's version of the immuneACCESS table is confined to in-frame rearrangements and falls short of the full clone set. An unresolved V gene accounts for under half of the shortfall where checked; the remainder is of unknown origin. For V, J and clone size, that table is used; D and trimming come from the DNA. Present in this sample are 10,000 or so clones, 84% of which were seen just once. More than 9% of the sample is held by the ten biggest clonotypes.

Every CD3G-deficient patient showed evidence of autoimmunity, and the autoimmunity was more severe in two of the patients. At the time of testing, the patients were between 2 and 39 years old, and their CD4+ and CD8+ T cells had reduced naive proportions and increased memory proportions. The patient group comprised roughly 6 individuals with CD3G deficiency. An international network of physicians spanning the United States, Europe and Asia provided the patient samples and clinical data. Peripheral blood mononuclear cells were isolated by Ficoll density separation. A FACSAria cell sorter was used to isolate CD3+ CD8+ CD4- T cells.

The rearrangement joined TRBV13 to TRBJ2-1; the central 9 bases match TRBD2. This TCR was recovered from a person aged 18 to 30 with CD3G deficiency. Sequenced material: CD8+ T cells sorted from blood. The CDR3 protein sequence reads: CASSRAGGYNEQFF. The nucleotides read TGTGCCAGCAGTAGGGCGGGAGGGTACAATGAGCAGTTCTTC.